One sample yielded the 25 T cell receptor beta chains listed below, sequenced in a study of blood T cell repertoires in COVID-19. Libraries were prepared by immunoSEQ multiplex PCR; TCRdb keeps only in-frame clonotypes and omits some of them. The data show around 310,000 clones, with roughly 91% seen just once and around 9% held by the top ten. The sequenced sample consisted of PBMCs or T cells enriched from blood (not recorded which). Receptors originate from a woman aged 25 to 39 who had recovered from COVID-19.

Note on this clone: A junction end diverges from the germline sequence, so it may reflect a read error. CDR3: CVSSPPRDRARSPSTDTQYF. CDR3 DNA: TGTGTCAGCTCACCACCGCGAGACAGGGCGCGTTCACCAAGCACAGATACGCAGTATTTT. The J gene is TRBJ2-3, the V gene TRBV18, with TRBD1 identical over 7 bases. The CDR3 has 20 residues. Germline assignment: CDR1 KGHSH and CDR2 LQKENI. Looking up the rest from reference TRBV18 and TRBJ2-3 gives the full variable domain: NAGVMQNPRHLVRRRGQEARLRCSPMKGHSHVYWYRQLPEEGLKFMVYLQKENIIDESGMPKERFSAEFPKEGPSILRIQQVVRGDSAAYFCVSSPPRDRARSPSTDTQYFGPGTRLTVL.

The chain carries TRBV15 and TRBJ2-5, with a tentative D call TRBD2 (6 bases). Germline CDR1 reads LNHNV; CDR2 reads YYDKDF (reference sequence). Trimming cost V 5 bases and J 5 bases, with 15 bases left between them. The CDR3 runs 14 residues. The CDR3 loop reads CATSYDGGVETQYF. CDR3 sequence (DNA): TGTGCCACCAGCTACGACGGGGGTGTGGAGACCCAGTACTTC. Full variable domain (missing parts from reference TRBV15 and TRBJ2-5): DAMVIQNPRYQVTQFGKPVTLSCSQTLNHNVMYWYQQKSSQAPKLLFHYYDKDFNNEADTPDNFQSRRPNTSFCFLDIRSPGLGDTAMYLCATSYDGGVETQYFGPGTRLLVL.

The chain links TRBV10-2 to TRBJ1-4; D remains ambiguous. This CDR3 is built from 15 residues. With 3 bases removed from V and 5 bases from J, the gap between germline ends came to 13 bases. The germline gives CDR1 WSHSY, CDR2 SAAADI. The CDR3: CASSEHGRGNEKLFF. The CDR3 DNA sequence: TGCGCCAGCAGTGAACACGGCCGCGGAAATGAAAAACTGTTTTTT.

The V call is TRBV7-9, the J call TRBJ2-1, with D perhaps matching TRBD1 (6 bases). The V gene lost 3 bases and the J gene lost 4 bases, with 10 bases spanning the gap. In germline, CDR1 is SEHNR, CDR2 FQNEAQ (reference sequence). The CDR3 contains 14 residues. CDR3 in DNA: TGTGCCAGCAGCTTCGGACAGCATTACAATGAGCAGTTCTTC. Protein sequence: CASSFGQHYNEQFF. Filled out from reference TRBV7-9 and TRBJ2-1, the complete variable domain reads DTGVSQNPRHKITKRGQNVTFRCDPISEHNRLYWYRQTLGQGPEFLTYFQNEAQLEKSRLLSDRFSAERPKGSFSTLEIQRTEQGDSAMYLCASSFGQHYNEQFFGPGTRLTVL.

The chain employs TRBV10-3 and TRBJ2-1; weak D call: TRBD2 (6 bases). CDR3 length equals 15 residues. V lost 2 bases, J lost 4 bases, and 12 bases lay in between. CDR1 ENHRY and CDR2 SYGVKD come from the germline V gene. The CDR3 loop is CAISEEAGKYNEQFF. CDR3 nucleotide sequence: TGTGCCATCAGTGAGGAAGCGGGCAAATACAATGAGCAGTTCTTC.

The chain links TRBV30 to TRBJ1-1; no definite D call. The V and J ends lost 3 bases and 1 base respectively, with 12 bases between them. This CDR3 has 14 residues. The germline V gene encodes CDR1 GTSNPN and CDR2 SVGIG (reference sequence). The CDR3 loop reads CAWSLGGQNTEAFF. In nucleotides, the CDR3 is TGTGCCTGGAGCCTCGGCGGGCAGAACACTGAAGCTTTCTTT.

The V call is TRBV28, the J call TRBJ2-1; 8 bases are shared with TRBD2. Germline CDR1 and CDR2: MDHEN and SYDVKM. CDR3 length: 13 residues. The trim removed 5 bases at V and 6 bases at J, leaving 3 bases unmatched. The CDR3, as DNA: TGTGCCAGCAGTGGACTAGCATTCAATGAGCAGTTCTTC. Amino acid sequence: CASSGLAFNEQFF.

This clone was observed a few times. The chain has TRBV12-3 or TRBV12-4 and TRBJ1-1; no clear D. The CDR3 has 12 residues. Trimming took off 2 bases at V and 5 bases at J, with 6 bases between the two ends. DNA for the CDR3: TGTGCCAGCAGTTTAAGGAGGACTGAAGCTTTCTTT. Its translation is CASSLRRTEAFF.

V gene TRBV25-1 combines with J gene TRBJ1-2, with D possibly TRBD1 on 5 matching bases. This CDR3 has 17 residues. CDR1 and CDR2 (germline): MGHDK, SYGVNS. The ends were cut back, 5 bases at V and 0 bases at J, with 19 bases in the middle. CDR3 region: CASSPDGGAITNYGYTF. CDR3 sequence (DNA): TGTGCCAGCAGTCCGGACGGGGGTGCCATAACTAACTATGGCTACACCTTC.

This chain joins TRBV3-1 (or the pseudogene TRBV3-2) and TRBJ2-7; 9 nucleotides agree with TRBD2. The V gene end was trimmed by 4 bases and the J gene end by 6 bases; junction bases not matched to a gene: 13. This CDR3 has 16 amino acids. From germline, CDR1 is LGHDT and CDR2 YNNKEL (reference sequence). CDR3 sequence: CASSPRTGLAVGEQYF. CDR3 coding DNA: TGTGCCAGCAGCCCCCGAACGGGACTAGCCGTGGGCGAGCAGTACTTC.

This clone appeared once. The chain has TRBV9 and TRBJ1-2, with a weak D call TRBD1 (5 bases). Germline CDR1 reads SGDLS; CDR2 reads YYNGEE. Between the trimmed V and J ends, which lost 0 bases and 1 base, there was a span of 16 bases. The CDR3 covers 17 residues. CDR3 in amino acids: CASSVAQDEANNYGYTF. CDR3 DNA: TGTGCCAGCAGCGTAGCACAGGACGAAGCTAATAACTATGGCTACACCTTC.

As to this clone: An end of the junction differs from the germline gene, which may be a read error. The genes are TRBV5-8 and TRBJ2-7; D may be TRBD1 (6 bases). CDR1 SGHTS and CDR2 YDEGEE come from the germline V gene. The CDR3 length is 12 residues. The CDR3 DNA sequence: TGTGCCAGCAGAGCTTGGAACAGGGTGGATCCCTTC. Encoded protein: CASRAWNRVDPF. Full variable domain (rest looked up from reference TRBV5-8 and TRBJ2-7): EAGVTQSPTHLIKTRGQQATLRCSPISGHTSVYWYQQALGLGLQFLLWYDEGEERNRGNFPPRFSGRQFPNYSSELNVNALELEDSALYLCASRAWNRVDPFGPGTRLTVT.

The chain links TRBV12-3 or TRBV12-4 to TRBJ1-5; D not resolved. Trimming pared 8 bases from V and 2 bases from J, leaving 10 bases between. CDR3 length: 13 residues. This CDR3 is CASRRMGNQPQHF. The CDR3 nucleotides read TGTGCCAGCCGGAGAATGGGCAATCAGCCCCAGCATTTT.

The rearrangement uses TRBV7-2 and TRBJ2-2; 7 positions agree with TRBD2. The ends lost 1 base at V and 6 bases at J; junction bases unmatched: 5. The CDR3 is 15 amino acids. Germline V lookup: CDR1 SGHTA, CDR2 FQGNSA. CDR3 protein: CASSLDSTSPGELFF. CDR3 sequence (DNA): TGTGCCAGCAGCTTAGACTCGACTAGCCCCGGGGAGCTGTTTTTT.

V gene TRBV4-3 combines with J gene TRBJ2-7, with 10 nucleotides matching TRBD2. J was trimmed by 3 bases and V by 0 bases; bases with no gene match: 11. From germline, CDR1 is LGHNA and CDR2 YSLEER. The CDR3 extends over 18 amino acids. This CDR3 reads CASSQDLSLAGGYYEQYF. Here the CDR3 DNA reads TGCGCCAGCAGCCAAGATCTCTCGTTAGCGGGAGGTTACTACGAGCAGTACTTC.

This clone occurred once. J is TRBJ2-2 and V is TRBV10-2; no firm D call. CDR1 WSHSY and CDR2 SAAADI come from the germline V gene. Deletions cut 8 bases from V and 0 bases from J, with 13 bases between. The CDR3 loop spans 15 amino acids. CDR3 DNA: TGCGCCAGCTCGATAGCATTTACGAACACCGGGGAGCTGTTTTTT. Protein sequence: CASSIAFTNTGELFF.

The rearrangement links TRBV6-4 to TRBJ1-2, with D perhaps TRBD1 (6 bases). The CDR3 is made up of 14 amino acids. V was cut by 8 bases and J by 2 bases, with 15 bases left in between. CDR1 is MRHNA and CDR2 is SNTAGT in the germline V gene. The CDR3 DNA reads TGTGCCAGCGGAAACCCGGGACAAAACTATGGCTACACCTTC. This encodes CASGNPGQNYGYTF.

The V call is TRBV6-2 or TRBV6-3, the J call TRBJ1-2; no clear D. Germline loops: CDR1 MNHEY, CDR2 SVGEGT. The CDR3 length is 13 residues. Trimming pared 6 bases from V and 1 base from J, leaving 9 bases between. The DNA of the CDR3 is TGTGCCAGCAGCCCACAGAATAACTATGGCTACACCTTC. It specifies CASSPQNNYGYTF.

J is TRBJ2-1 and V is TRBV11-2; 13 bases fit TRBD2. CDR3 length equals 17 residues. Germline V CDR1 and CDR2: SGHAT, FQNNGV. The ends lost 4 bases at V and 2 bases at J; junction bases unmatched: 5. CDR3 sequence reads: CASSSGLAGQTYNEQFF. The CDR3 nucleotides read TGTGCCAGCAGCTCGGGACTAGCGGGACAAACCTACAATGAGCAGTTCTTC.

The DNA for the CDR3 is TGTGCCAGCAGGGCGGGACTGCACACGAACACTGAAGCTTTCTTT. Protein product: CASRAGLHTNTEAFF. The chain employs TRBV2 and TRBJ1-1; maybe TRBD1 (5 bases). This CDR3 has 15 residues. Trimming removed 6 bases from V and 1 base from J, with 15 bases in between. From germline, CDR1 is SNHLY and CDR2 FYNNEI.

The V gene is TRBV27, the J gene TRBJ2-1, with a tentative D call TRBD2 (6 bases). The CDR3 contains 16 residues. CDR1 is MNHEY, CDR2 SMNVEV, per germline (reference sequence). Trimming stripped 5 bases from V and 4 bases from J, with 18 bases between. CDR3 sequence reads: CASSLRLVWAYNEQFF. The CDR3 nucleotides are TGTGCCAGCAGTCTCCGACTAGTATGGGCATACAATGAGCAGTTCTTC.

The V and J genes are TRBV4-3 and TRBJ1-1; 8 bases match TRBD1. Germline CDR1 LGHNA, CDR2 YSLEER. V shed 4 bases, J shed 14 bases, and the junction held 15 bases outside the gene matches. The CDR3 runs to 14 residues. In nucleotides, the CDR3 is TGCGCCAGCAGCCTGGGCGGTTCCCAGGGGGCCCCCTTCTTT. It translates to CASSLGGSQGAPFF.

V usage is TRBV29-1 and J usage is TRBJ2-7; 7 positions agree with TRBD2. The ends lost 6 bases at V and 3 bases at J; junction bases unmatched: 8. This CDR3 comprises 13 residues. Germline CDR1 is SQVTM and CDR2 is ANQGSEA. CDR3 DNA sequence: TGCAGCGTCATGCGGGGAGGGAGCTACGAGCAGTACTTC. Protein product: CSVMRGGSYEQYF.

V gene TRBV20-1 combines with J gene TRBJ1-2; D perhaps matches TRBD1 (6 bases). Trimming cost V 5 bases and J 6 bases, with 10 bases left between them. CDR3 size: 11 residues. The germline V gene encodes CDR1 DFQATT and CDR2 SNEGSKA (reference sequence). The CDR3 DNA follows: TGCAGTGCTGGGACACCGAATGGCTACACCTTC. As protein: CSAGTPNGYTF.

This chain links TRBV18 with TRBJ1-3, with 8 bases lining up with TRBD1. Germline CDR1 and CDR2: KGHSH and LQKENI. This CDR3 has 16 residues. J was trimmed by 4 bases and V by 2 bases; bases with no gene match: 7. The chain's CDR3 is CASSPGQGAGGNTIYF. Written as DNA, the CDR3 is TGTGCCAGCTCACCAGGGCAGGGGGCTGGCGGAAACACCATATATTTT.